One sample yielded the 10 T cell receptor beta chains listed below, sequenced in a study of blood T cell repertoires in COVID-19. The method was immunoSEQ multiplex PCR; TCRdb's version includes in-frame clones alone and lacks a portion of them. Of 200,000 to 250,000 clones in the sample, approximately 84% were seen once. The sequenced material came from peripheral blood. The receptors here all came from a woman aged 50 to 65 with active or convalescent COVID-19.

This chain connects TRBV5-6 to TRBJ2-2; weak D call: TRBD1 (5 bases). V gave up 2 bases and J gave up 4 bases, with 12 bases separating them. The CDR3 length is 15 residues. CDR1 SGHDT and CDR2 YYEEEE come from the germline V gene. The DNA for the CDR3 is TGTGCCAGCAGCTTAGGTAGAAGGGGCACCGGGGAGCTGTTTTTT. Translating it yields CASSLGRRGTGELFF.

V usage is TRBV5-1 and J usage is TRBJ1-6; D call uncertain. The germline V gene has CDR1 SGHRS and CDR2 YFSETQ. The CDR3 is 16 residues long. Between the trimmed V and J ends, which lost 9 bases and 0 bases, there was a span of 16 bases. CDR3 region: CATSREGSSYNSPLHF. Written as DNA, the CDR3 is TGCGCCACCTCGCGTGAAGGGAGCTCCTATAATTCACCCCTCCACTTT.

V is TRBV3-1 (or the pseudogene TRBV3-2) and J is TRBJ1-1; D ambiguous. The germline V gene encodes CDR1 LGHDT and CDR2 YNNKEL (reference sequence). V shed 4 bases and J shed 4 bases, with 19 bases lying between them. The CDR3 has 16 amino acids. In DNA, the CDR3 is TGTGCCAGCAGCCGCCTCCTTGGCGGAGAGGGCACTGAAGCTTTCTTT. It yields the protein CASSRLLGGEGTEAFF.

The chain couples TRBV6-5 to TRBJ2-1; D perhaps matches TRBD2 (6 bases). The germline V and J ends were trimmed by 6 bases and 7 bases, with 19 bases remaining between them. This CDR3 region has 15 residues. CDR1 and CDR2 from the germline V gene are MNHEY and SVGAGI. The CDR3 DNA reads TGTGCCAGCAGCCCCCCCCGAGCGGGTACTAATGAGCAGTTCTTC. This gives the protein CASSPPRAGTNEQFF.

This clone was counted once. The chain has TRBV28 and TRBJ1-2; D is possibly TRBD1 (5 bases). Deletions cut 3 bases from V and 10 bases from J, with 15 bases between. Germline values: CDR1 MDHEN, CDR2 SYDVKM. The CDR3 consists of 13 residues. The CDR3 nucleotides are TGTGCCAGCAGTTTTGGGGCAGGGCGGGACTACACCTTC. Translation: CASSFGAGRDYTF.

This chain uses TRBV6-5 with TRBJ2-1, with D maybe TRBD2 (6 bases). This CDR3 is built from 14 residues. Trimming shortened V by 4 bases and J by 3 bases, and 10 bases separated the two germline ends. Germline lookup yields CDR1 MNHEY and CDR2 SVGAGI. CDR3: CASSSTGGYNEQFF. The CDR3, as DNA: TGTGCCAGCAGTTCCACCGGGGGCTACAATGAGCAGTTCTTC.

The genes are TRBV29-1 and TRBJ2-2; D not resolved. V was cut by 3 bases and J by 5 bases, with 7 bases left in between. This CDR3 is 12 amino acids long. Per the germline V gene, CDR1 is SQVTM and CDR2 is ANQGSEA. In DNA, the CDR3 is TGCAGCGTTGAGCGGCTTACCGGGGAGCTGTTTTTT. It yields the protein CSVERLTGELFF.

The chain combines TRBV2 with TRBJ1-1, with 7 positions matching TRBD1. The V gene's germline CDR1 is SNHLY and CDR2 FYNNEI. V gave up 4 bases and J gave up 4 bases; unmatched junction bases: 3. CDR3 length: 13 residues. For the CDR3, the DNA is TGTGCCAGCAGTGGACAGGGTCTCACTGAAGCTTTCTTT. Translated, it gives CASSGQGLTEAFF.

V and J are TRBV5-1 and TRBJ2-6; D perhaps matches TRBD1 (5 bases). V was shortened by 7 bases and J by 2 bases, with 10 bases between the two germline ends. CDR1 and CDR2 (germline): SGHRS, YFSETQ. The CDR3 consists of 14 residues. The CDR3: CASGTGTGANVLTF. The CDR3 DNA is TGCGCCAGCGGCACAGGTACTGGGGCCAACGTCCTGACTTTC.

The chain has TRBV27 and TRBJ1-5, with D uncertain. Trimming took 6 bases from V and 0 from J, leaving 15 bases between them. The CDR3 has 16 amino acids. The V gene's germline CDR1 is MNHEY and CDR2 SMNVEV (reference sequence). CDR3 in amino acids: CASRQLIQYSNQPQHF. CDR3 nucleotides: TGTGCCAGCAGACAGCTGATTCAGTATAGCAATCAGCCCCAGCATTTT.